This is a list of T cell receptor beta chains from one sample in a study of blood T cell repertoires in COVID-19. This table comes from immunoSEQ multiplex PCR, and its TCRdb copy is limited to in-frame clones, with some not included. The sample contains 150,000 to 200,000 clones, roughly four fifths of which appear only once. Sequences were obtained from peripheral blood. These receptors were taken from a woman aged 80 or over with COVID-19, enrolled during active disease. CDR3s include the opening cysteine and the closing phenylalanine or tryptophan. Each record gives: clone size, V gene, CDR3 length, J gene, CDR3 protein. A clone size is listed for some rows: how often the clone was seen (once, few, many), or a class if it is expanded.

clone_size: .
v_call: TRBV20-1
cdr3_length: 14
j_call: TRBJ2-7
cdr3_aa: CSASLDRGGYEQYF

clone_size: .
v_call: TRBV6-1
cdr3_length: 15
j_call: TRBJ2-7
cdr3_aa: CASSESSGSIYEQYF

clone_size: once
v_call: TRBV20-1
cdr3_length: 13
j_call: TRBJ2-1
cdr3_aa: CSASWLAYNEQFF

clone_size: few
v_call: TRBV2
cdr3_length: 12
j_call: TRBJ2-7
cdr3_aa: CASSDRGAEQYF

clone_size: .
v_call: TRBV30
cdr3_length: 14
j_call: TRBJ2-2
cdr3_aa: CAWSGRGNTGELFF

clone_size: .
v_call: TRBV7-9
cdr3_length: 14
j_call: TRBJ2-2
cdr3_aa: CASSAPGLAGELFF

clone_size: .
v_call: TRBV6-1
cdr3_length: 16
j_call: TRBJ1-2
cdr3_aa: CASSETRDRKKDGYTF

clone_size: .
v_call: TRBV5-1
cdr3_length: 16
j_call: TRBJ2-5
cdr3_aa: CASSLSGTGGWETQYF

clone_size: .
v_call: TRBV15
cdr3_length: 17
j_call: TRBJ2-3
cdr3_aa: CATSTAFSGYGTDTQYF

clone_size: few
v_call: TRBV18
cdr3_length: 14
j_call: TRBJ2-2
cdr3_aa: CASSPLERAGELFF

clone_size: .
v_call: TRBV25-1
cdr3_length: 16
j_call: TRBJ2-1
cdr3_aa: CASTGWGDRTYNEQFF

clone_size: few
v_call: TRBV19
cdr3_length: 17
j_call: TRBJ2-7
cdr3_aa: CASSFHWGSDDRYEQYF

clone_size: .
v_call: TRBV7-3
cdr3_length: 15
j_call: TRBJ2-1
cdr3_aa: CASSPGAGGFNEQFF

clone_size: .
v_call: TRBV4-2
cdr3_length: 17
j_call: TRBJ2-1
cdr3_aa: CASSQVPGILNYNEQFF

clone_size: .
v_call: TRBV5-1
cdr3_length: 16
j_call: TRBJ2-3
cdr3_aa: CASSLVGREARPAQYF

clone_size: .
v_call: TRBV11-2
cdr3_length: 14
j_call: TRBJ2-2
cdr3_aa: CASSLVRDTGELFF

clone_size: .
v_call: TRBV5-1
cdr3_length: 14
j_call: TRBJ1-1
cdr3_aa: CASSLRQGAGEAFF

clone_size: .
v_call: TRBV12-3/TRBV12-4
cdr3_length: 13
j_call: TRBJ2-1
cdr3_aa: CASSRSRYNEQFF

clone_size: .
v_call: TRBV6-6
cdr3_length: 14
j_call: TRBJ1-2
cdr3_aa: CASSPVSQSYGYTF

clone_size: .
v_call: TRBV6-1
cdr3_length: 13
j_call: TRBJ2-7
cdr3_aa: CASSENTFYEQYF

clone_size: once
v_call: TRBV30
cdr3_length: 10
j_call: TRBJ1-2
cdr3_aa: CAGTGYGYTF

clone_size: .
v_call: TRBV5-1
cdr3_length: 15
j_call: TRBJ2-3
cdr3_aa: CASNSGTGDTDTQYF

clone_size: few
v_call: TRBV4-1
cdr3_length: 16
j_call: TRBJ1-6
cdr3_aa: CASSQTGSSYNSPLHF

clone_size: .
v_call: TRBV7-8
cdr3_length: 13
j_call: TRBJ2-5
cdr3_aa: CASSRTSEETQYF

clone_size: .
v_call: TRBV2
cdr3_length: 12
j_call: TRBJ2-5
cdr3_aa: CASREQQETQYF

clone_size: .
v_call: TRBV7-3
cdr3_length: 13
j_call: TRBJ2-1
cdr3_aa: CASSTGLSTEQFF

clone_size: once
v_call: TRBV29-1
cdr3_length: 11
j_call: TRBJ2-3
cdr3_aa: CSVEQTDTQYF

clone_size: once
v_call: TRBV6-5
cdr3_length: 15
j_call: TRBJ2-3
cdr3_aa: CASTPGQGISDTQYF

clone_size: .
v_call: TRBV20-1
cdr3_length: 15
j_call: TRBJ2-5
cdr3_aa: CSASLAGGSQETQYF

clone_size: once
v_call: TRBV5-6
cdr3_length: 15
j_call: TRBJ2-3
cdr3_aa: CASSTPGDRAGAQYF

clone_size: .
v_call: TRBV5-1
cdr3_length: 19
j_call: TRBJ2-2
cdr3_aa: CASSLAYRGPNPDTGELFF

clone_size: .
v_call: TRBV6-6
cdr3_length: 15
j_call: TRBJ1-2
cdr3_aa: CASRLTGGAGHGYTF

clone_size: .
v_call: TRBV5-1
cdr3_length: 14
j_call: TRBJ1-5
cdr3_aa: CASSLNRGFQPQHF

clone_size: .
v_call: TRBV27
cdr3_length: 16
j_call: TRBJ2-2
cdr3_aa: CASRRLAGVDTGELFF

clone_size: .
v_call: TRBV9
cdr3_length: 14
j_call: TRBJ1-3
cdr3_aa: CASSVEGHGNTIYF

clone_size: .
v_call: TRBV4-1
cdr3_length: 16
j_call: TRBJ2-5
cdr3_aa: CASSQVRRSSGETQYF

clone_size: .
v_call: TRBV18
cdr3_length: 17
j_call: TRBJ1-1
cdr3_aa: CASSPQQGAGGNTEAFF

clone_size: .
v_call: TRBV6-5
cdr3_length: 14
j_call: TRBJ2-5
cdr3_aa: CASSPGQGVETQYF

clone_size: .
v_call: TRBV7-3
cdr3_length: 13
j_call: TRBJ1-2
cdr3_aa: CASSQLRGNGYTF

clone_size: once
v_call: TRBV11-2
cdr3_length: 15
j_call: TRBJ1-5
cdr3_aa: CASSEGAHSNQPQHF

clone_size: .
v_call: TRBV6-5
cdr3_length: 12
j_call: TRBJ2-7
cdr3_aa: CASQGVRDEQYF

clone_size: .
v_call: TRBV27
cdr3_length: 13
j_call: TRBJ2-3
cdr3_aa: CASSLWAEDTQYF

clone_size: .
v_call: TRBV24-1
cdr3_length: 15
j_call: TRBJ2-3
cdr3_aa: CATSGAGGPVDTQYF

clone_size: .
v_call: TRBV5-4
cdr3_length: 17
j_call: TRBJ2-2
cdr3_aa: CASSLELAGGLAGELFF

clone_size: .
v_call: TRBV7-3
cdr3_length: 15
j_call: TRBJ1-2
cdr3_aa: CASSSGAGTGEGYTF

clone_size: .
v_call: TRBV27
cdr3_length: 14
j_call: TRBJ2-3
cdr3_aa: CASSFILRTDTQYF

clone_size: few
v_call: TRBV19
cdr3_length: 14
j_call: TRBJ2-2
cdr3_aa: CASSATANTGELFF

clone_size: once
v_call: TRBV2
cdr3_length: 13
j_call: TRBJ2-7
cdr3_aa: CASFRDTPYEQYF

clone_size: once
v_call: TRBV18
cdr3_length: 14
j_call: TRBJ1-1
cdr3_aa: CASSPIQGNTEAFF

clone_size: .
v_call: TRBV6-2/TRBV6-3
cdr3_length: 15
j_call: TRBJ2-7
cdr3_aa: CASSYLRQLEYEQYF

clone_size: .
v_call: TRBV29-1
cdr3_length: 14
j_call: TRBJ2-5
cdr3_aa: CSVDKGQGRETQYF

clone_size: .
v_call: TRBV18
cdr3_length: 13
j_call: TRBJ2-1
cdr3_aa: CASSPGLENEQFF

clone_size: .
v_call: TRBV2
cdr3_length: 12
j_call: TRBJ1-2
cdr3_aa: CASSGINYGYTF

clone_size: .
v_call: TRBV2
cdr3_length: 14
j_call: TRBJ1-5
cdr3_aa: CAGGGTAGFQPQHF

clone_size: once
v_call: TRBV6-5
cdr3_length: 14
j_call: TRBJ2-7
cdr3_aa: CASLGVAGGGEQYF